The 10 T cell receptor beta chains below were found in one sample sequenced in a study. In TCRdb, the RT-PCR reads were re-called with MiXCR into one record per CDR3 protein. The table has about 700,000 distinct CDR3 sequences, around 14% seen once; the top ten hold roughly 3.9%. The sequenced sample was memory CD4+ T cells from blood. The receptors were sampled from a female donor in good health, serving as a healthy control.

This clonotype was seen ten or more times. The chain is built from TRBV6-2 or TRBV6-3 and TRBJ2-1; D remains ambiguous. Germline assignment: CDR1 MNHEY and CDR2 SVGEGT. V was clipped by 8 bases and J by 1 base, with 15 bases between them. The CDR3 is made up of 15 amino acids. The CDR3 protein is CASCNFAPSYNEQFF. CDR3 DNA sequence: TGTGCCAGCTGTAATTTTGCCCCTTCCTACAATGAGCAGTTCTTC.

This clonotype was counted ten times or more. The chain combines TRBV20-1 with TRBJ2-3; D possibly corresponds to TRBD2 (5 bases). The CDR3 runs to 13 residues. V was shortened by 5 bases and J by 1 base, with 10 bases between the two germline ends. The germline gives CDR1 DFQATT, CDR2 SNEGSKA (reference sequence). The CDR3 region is CSAFRRGTDTQYF. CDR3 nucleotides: TGCAGTGCTTTTAGGCGGGGCACAGATACGCAGTATTTT.

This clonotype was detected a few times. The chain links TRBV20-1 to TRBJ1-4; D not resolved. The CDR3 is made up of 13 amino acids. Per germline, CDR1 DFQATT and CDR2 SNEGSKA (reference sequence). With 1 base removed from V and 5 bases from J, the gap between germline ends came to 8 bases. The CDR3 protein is CSARASINEKLFF. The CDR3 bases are TGCAGTGCTAGAGCTAGCATAAATGAAAAACTGTTTTTT.

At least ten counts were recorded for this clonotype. The CDR3 region has the DNA TGCAGCGTGGTGAGGGGCGCCGACACTGAAGCTTTCTTT. It yields the protein CSVVRGADTEAFF. The V gene is TRBV29-1, the J gene TRBJ1-1; possibly TRBD1 for D (5 bases). Per the germline V gene, CDR1 is SQVTM and CDR2 is ANQGSEA. Deletions cut 6 bases from V and 3 bases from J, with 14 bases between. The CDR3 length is 13 residues.

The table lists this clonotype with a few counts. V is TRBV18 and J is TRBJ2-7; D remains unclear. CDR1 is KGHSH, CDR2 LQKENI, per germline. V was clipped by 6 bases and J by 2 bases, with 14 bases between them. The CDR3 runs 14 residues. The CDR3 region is CASSASQSTYEQYF. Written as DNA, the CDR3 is TGTGCCAGCTCCGCCTCACAGTCCACCTACGAGCAGTACTTC.

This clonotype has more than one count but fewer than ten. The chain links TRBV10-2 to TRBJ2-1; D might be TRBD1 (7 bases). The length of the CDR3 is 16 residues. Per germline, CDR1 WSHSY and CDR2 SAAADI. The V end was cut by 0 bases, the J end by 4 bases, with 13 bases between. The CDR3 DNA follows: TGCGCCAGCAGTGAGTCGGAGACAGGGAGGTACAATGAGCAGTTCTTC. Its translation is CASSESETGRYNEQFF.

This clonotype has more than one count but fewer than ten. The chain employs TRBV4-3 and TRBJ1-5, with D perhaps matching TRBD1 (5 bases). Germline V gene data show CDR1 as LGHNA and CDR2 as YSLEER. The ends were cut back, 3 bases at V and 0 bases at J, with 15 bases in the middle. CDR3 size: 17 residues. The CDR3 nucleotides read TGCGCCAGCAGCCAGGGACTCCAGAGGTATAGCAATCAGCCCCAGCATTTT. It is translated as CASSQGLQRYSNQPQHF.

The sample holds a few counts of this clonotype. Here the CDR3 reads CASSLRGPSAGDTQYF. In DNA, the CDR3 is TGTGCCAGCAGCTTAAGAGGTCCCAGCGCGGGGGATACGCAGTATTTT. This chain connects TRBV7-3 to TRBJ2-3; possibly TRBD2 for D (6 bases). V was shortened by 1 base and J by 6 bases, with 17 bases between the two germline ends. Germline V gene sequence: CDR1 SGHTA, CDR2 FQGTGA. There are 16 residues in the CDR3.

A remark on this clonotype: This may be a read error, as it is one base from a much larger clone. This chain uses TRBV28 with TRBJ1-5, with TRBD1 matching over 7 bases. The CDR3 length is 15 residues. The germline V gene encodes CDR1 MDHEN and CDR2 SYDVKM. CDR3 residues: CVSRPQGVSYQPQHF. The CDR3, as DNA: TGTGTCAGCAGGCCCCAGGGGGTTTCTTATCAGCCCCAGCATTTT.

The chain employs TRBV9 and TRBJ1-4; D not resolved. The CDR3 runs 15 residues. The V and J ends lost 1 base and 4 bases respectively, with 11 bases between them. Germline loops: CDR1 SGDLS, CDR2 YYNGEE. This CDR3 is CASSVSLGFNEKLFF. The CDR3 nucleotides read TGTGCCAGCAGCGTATCACTCGGGTTTAATGAAAAACTGTTTTTT.